The text below deals with one TCR beta chain. Its antigen is not known. The data were obtained in a study of cytomegalovirus exposure and HLA in healthy donors. Across the whole study: Counted in an early data release were some 81 million unique TCRs from HLA-typed donors. Overall study findings and caveats: Fewer N-insertions than the approximately 700-donor mean were reportedly shown by an Asian-associated ancestry cluster in a later analysis. Most likely, a cluster of highly shared sequence variants arose as a sequencing artifact.

Germline CDR1 is SGHRS and CDR2 is YFSETQ. This CDR3 spans 17 amino acids. The junction had 7 bases not matched to a gene; V was cut back by 0 bases and J by 0 bases. The PCR contained 60 Vbeta and 13 Jbeta primers. Source study methods: In a later analysis, the count reached 80 million or so unique TCR beta chains, with approximately 10 million shared. TCRdb's table, derived via immunoSEQ multiplex PCR, lists solely in-frame clones and lacks some. V and J calls and clone size follow that table, whereas D and trimming were derived from the DNA. The sample records about 90,000 clones, approximately 65% being singletons.

The receptor's source is a woman in her thirties in good health and CMV-seropositive. The sample taken for sequencing was PBMCs. The V and J genes are TRBV5-1 and TRBJ2-5; 8 bases agree with TRBD2. In DNA form, the CDR3 reads TGCGCCAGCAGCTTGGCCGGTAGCGGGGCCAACCAAGAGACCCAGTACTTC. Translating gives CASSLAGSGANQETQYF.